The 15 T cell receptor beta chains presented below share a single source sample, sequenced in a study of T cell repertoires in cytomegalovirus infection (dated by TCRdb to between 2018 and 2021). This sample was sequenced with an Illumina HiSeq 1500. TCRdb passed the public sequencing reads through fastp at Q25 and MiXCR, retaining productive beta sequences. Entries that share a CDR3 protein sequence are merged under the most common genes and DNA. The sample data list under 200,000 distinct CDR3 sequences, and about a fifth of these were observed just once. Together, the top ten hold under 30% of the sample. Their specific antigens are unknown. The treatment or condition label, read with the paper, signifies: in vitro stimulation with specific CMV peptide epitopes to enrich CMV-specific T cells. Sample: CD8+ T cells from cultured PBMCs, taken from culture after CMV antigen stimulation. The receptors shown here come from a human donor in good health (CMV status not recorded). Some clones in this sample may be carry-over from other donors' samples.

A single count supports this clonotype. The CDR3 reads CASSLAPLGGVDEAFF. CDR3 nucleotides: TGTGCCAGCAGCTTAGCCCCCCTCGGGGGGGTTGATGAAGCTTTCTTT. The chain employs TRBV7-8 and TRBJ1-1, with a tentative D call TRBD1 (5 bases). Per germline, CDR1 SGHVS and CDR2 FQNEAQ. Deletions cut 0 bases from V and 7 bases from J, with 18 bases between. There are 16 residues in the CDR3. Together with reference TRBV7-8 and TRBJ1-1, the CDR3 gives the full variable domain: GAGVSQSPRYKVAKRGQDVALRCDPISGHVSLFWYQQALGQGPEFLTYFQNEAQLDKSGLPSDRFFAERPEGSVSTLKIQRTQQEDSAVYLCASSLAPLGGVDEAFFGQGTRLTVV.

The rearrangement joins TRBV7-2 to TRBJ2-7; TRBD1 or TRBD2 may be the D gene (5 bases each). There are 16 residues in the CDR3. In germline, CDR1 is SGHTA, CDR2 FQGNSA. V was pared by 5 bases and J by 2 bases, with 19 bases between. CDR3 residues: CASSPPRGVSAYEQYF. The CDR3, as DNA: TGTGCCAGCAGCCCGCCGAGGGGCGTATCGGCCTACGAGCAGTACTTC.

The chain uses TRBV7-8 and TRBJ1-1; D gene unclear. The CDR3 runs 14 residues. V lost 2 bases and J 3 bases, leaving 10 bases between the germline ends. Germline V gives CDR1 SGHVS, CDR2 FQNEAQ. This chain's CDR3 is CASSLTIRHTEAFF. For the CDR3, the DNA is TGTGCCAGCAGCTTAACGATCAGACACACTGAAGCTTTCTTT.

This clonotype was found a few times. The rearrangement uses TRBV6-2 or TRBV6-3 and TRBJ2-7; D is possibly TRBD2 (7 bases). The CDR3 sequence is 12 residues long. Germline CDR1 and CDR2: MNHEY and SVGEGT. CDR3 amino acids: CAGGGPAYEQYF. The CDR3 DNA sequence: TGTGCGGGAGGGGGACCTGCTTACGAGCAGTACTTC.

There are a few counts of this clonotype. As DNA, the CDR3 is TGTGCCAGCAGCCCCTGGGCCTCTGGGGCCAACGTCCTGACTTTC. Translation gives CASSPWASGANVLTF. The rearrangement uses TRBV7-7 and TRBJ2-6; D uncertain. This CDR3 contains 15 residues. The ends were cut back, 5 bases at V and 0 bases at J, with 8 bases in the middle. Germline CDR1 reads SSHAT; CDR2 reads FNYEAQ (reference sequence).

The chain recombines TRBV12-3 or TRBV12-4 with TRBJ2-3; no clear D gene. V dropped 1 base and J dropped 3 bases, with 8 bases sitting between them. There are 14 residues in the CDR3. CDR3 coding DNA: TGTGCCAGCAGTTTAGGTATCCGAACAGATACGCAGTATTTT. As protein: CASSLGIRTDTQYF.

This clonotype came up a few times. The chain joins TRBV2 to TRBJ2-5; the D call may be TRBD1 or TRBD2 (5 bases each). CDR1 and CDR2 from the germline V gene are SNHLY and FYNNEI. CDR3 length: 16 residues. V was cut by 0 bases and J by 1 base, with 12 bases left in between. CDR3 loop: CASSEALHGGQETQYF. The CDR3 DNA is TGTGCCAGCAGTGAAGCGCTTCATGGGGGCCAAGAGACCCAGTACTTC.

The J gene is TRBJ1-3, the V gene TRBV4-1; 9 bases align to TRBD1. This CDR3 comprises 15 residues. Unmatched junction bases numbered 0, after V lost 1 base and J lost 2 bases. Germline CDR1 MGHRA, CDR2 YSYEKL. CDR3 region: CASSQGTGAGNTIYF. The CDR3, as DNA: TGCGCCAGCAGCCAAGGGACAGGGGCTGGAAACACCATATATTTT.

The rearrangement uses TRBV7-6 and TRBJ2-3; D may be TRBD1 or TRBD2 (5 bases each). The CDR3 spans 15 residues. V was cut by 3 bases and J by 4 bases, with 14 bases left in between. CDR1 is SGHVS, CDR2 FNYEAQ, per germline. The CDR3 DNA sequence: TGTGCCAGCAGCTTGGGACGCCCGAGGGCAGATACGCAGTATTTT. Its translation is CASSLGRPRADTQYF.

This clonotype has ten or more counts. The chain recombines TRBV24-1 with TRBJ2-5; D gene uncertain. The V end was cut by 3 bases, the J end by 3 bases, with 7 bases between. CDR3 length: 13 residues. Germline-derived CDR1 and CDR2 are KGHDR and SFDVKD. The CDR3 is CATSDEDKETQYF. CDR3 nucleotides: TGTGCCACCAGTGATGAAGACAAAGAGACCCAGTACTTC.

The chain has TRBV5-8 and TRBJ1-5, with D unresolved. This CDR3 has 14 amino acids. V gave up 5 bases and J gave up 6 bases, with 15 bases separating them. Germline lookup yields CDR1 SGHTS and CDR2 YDEGEE. The DNA of the CDR3 is TGTGCCAGCAGTTCCGGGATCTCAGGTCAGCCCCAGCATTTT. Amino acid sequence: CASSSGISGQPQHF.

The V call is TRBV7-6, the J call TRBJ1-2, with TRBD1 matching 8 bases. V lost 0 bases to trimming and J lost 5 bases; unmatched junction nucleotides: 8. Per the germline V gene, CDR1 is SGHVS and CDR2 is FNYEAQ. The CDR3 is 16 amino acids. This CDR3 is CASSLAYPDREYGYTF. The CDR3 nucleotides read TGTGCCAGCAGCTTAGCTTATCCGGACAGGGAATATGGCTACACCTTC.

In its sample, this clonotype was seen many times. The chain couples TRBV19 to TRBJ1-1; D is unclear. CDR1 and CDR2 (germline): LNHDA, SQIVND (reference sequence). V was pared by 2 bases and J by 1 base, with 5 bases between. This CDR3 comprises 13 residues. The CDR3 DNA sequence: TGTGCCAGTAGTATAAGTGGGAACACTGAAGCTTTCTTT. This sequence encodes CASSISGNTEAFF.

The table lists this clonotype with many counts. J is TRBJ1-2 and V is TRBV27; 7 bases align to TRBD1. J was trimmed by 4 bases and V by 4 bases; bases with no gene match: 9. This CDR3 comprises 15 residues. The V gene's germline CDR1 is MNHEY and CDR2 SMNVEV (reference sequence). In DNA form, the CDR3 reads TGTGCCAGCAGTTCCCGAGGGGGCTCTAGCTATGGCTACACCTTC. Translated: CASSSRGGSSYGYTF.

V is TRBV28 and J is TRBJ2-3; possibly TRBD1 for D (7 bases). With 7 bases removed from V and 2 bases from J, the gap between germline ends came to 28 bases. The CDR3 has 19 amino acids. Germline-derived CDR1 and CDR2 are MDHEN and SYDVKM. The CDR3 DNA is TGTGCCAGCACCCCGGGGGACAGCCCCTATAGAAAACTCACAGATACGCAGTATTTT. Its translation: CASTPGDSPYRKLTDTQYF. Full variable domain (rest looked up from reference TRBV28 and TRBJ2-3): DVKVTQSSRYLVKRTGEKVFLECVQDMDHENMFWYRQDPGLGLRLIYFSYDVKMKEKGDIPEGYSVSREKKERFSLILESASTNQTSMYLCASTPGDSPYRKLTDTQYFGPGTRLTVL.